These 24 T cell receptor beta chains were all obtained from the same sample, sequenced in a study of CD4 T cells in relation to SARS-CoV-2 and coronaviruses. Assay: immunoSEQ multiplex PCR; the TCRdb copy retains only in-frame clones and omits some. Here the sample spans over 15,000 clones, around three quarters being singletons. These receptors lack a known antigen. The unexposed donors gave CD4+ T cells in about 2011-2018, prior to COVID-19. The cells were cultured for around ten days before CD4+ T cells were isolated. Sample: CD4+ T cells from PBMCs, cultured in vitro. The receptors were gathered from a human donor in good health.

This sequence joins TRBV5-1 and TRBJ1-5; D is unclear. V shed 2 bases and J shed 8 bases, with 14 bases lying between them. This CDR3 has 14 residues. Germline CDR1 reads SGHRS; CDR2 reads YFSETQ. The CDR3 spells CASSFGSPGEPQHF. In DNA form, the CDR3 reads TGCGCCAGCAGCTTCGGCAGTCCCGGAGAGCCCCAGCATTTT. Full variable domain (outside the CDR3, taken from reference TRBV5-1 and TRBJ1-5): KAGVTQTPRYLIKTRGQQVTLSCSPISGHRSVSWYQQTPGQGLQFLFEYFSETQRNKGNFPGRFSGRQFSNSRSEMNVSTLELGDSALYLCASSFGSPGEPQHFGDGTRLSIL.

This chain connects TRBV28 to TRBJ2-6, with TRBD1 matching over 7 bases. The germline V gene encodes CDR1 MDHEN and CDR2 SYDVKM. The CDR3 is 16 residues long. The V gene end was trimmed by 7 bases and the J gene end by 0 bases; junction bases not matched to a gene: 6. The CDR3, as DNA: TGTGCCAGCAATGGACAGGAGATCTCTGGGGCCAACGTCCTGACTTTC. As protein: CASNGQEISGANVLTF.

The chain is built from TRBV6-4 and TRBJ2-1; possibly TRBD2 for D (7 bases). CDR3 size: 14 residues. Per germline, CDR1 MRHNA and CDR2 SNTAGT. V gave up 6 bases and J gave up 2 bases, with 11 bases separating them. As DNA, the CDR3 is TGTGCCAGCAGCGCCGGGGGGCCCTACAATGAGCAGTTCTTC. Amino acids: CASSAGGPYNEQFF.

V usage is TRBV11-3 and J usage is TRBJ2-3; D is unresolved. The length of the CDR3 is 11 residues. V lost 5 bases to trimming and J lost 6 bases, with 6 bases between them. CDR1 and CDR2 from the germline V gene are SGHNT and YENEEA. The CDR3 DNA sequence: TGTGCCAGCAGCCATGACGATACGCAGTATTTT. Translation: CASSHDDTQYF.

The chain is built from TRBV28 and TRBJ2-2; D is undetermined. The V end was cut by 6 bases, the J end by 3 bases, with 14 bases between. Germline CDR1 MDHEN, CDR2 SYDVKM. The CDR3 extends over 15 amino acids. CDR3 sequence reads: CASSQTTHYTGELFF. CDR3 in DNA: TGTGCCAGCAGCCAGACGACACATTACACCGGGGAGCTGTTTTTT.

V usage is TRBV28 and J usage is TRBJ1-1; D may be TRBD1 (5 bases). V lost 2 bases, J lost 3 bases, and 10 bases lay in between. CDR1 MDHEN and CDR2 SYDVKM come from the germline V gene. The CDR3 totals 14 residues. CDR3 DNA sequence: TGTGCCAGCAGTTTACGGAGGGGTTACACTGAAGCTTTCTTT. It encodes CASSLRRGYTEAFF. The full variable domain, completed using reference TRBV28 and TRBJ1-1, is DVKVTQSSRYLVKRTGEKVFLECVQDMDHENMFWYRQDPGLGLRLIYFSYDVKMKEKGDIPEGYSVSREKKERFSLILESASTNQTSMYLCASSLRRGYTEAFFGQGTRLTVV.

V gene TRBV28 combines with J gene TRBJ1-1; D is unresolved. CDR3 length: 12 amino acids. Germline V gene data show CDR1 as MDHEN and CDR2 as SYDVKM. The V gene lost 6 bases and the J gene lost 6 bases, with 11 bases spanning the gap. The CDR3 bases are TGTGCCAGCAGCTTTTCCATCTCTGAAGCTTTCTTT. Amino acid sequence: CASSFSISEAFF.

The gene calls are TRBV18 and TRBJ1-5; 8 bases agree with TRBD1. CDR3 length: 17 amino acids. CDR1 KGHSH and CDR2 LQKENI come from the germline V gene. Losses at the gene ends were 4 bases for V and 1 base for J; bases not matched to a gene: 9. DNA of the CDR3: TGTGCCAGCTCACTAATGTCAGGGGGCACGAGCAATCAGCCCCAGCATTTT. Translation: CASSLMSGGTSNQPQHF.

The V call is TRBV19, the J call TRBJ2-1, with a weak D call TRBD2 (5 bases). V was shortened by 1 base and J by 1 base, with 14 bases between the two germline ends. The CDR3 runs 17 residues. CDR1 and CDR2 (germline): LNHDA, SQIVND (reference sequence). The CDR3 loop is CASSIAGNTASYNEQFF. CDR3 coding DNA: TGTGCCAGTAGTATAGCCGGGAATACTGCTTCCTACAATGAGCAGTTCTTC.

The chain carries TRBV5-1 and TRBJ2-1, with no clear D. Germline CDR1 is SGHRS and CDR2 is YFSETQ. V lost 2 bases and J 4 bases, leaving 10 bases between the germline ends. The CDR3 has 14 amino acids. The CDR3 here is CASSLMASYNEQFF. Written as DNA, the CDR3 is TGCGCCAGCAGCTTAATGGCATCGTACAATGAGCAGTTCTTC.

This chain joins TRBV7-3 and TRBJ1-6; D may be TRBD1 (5 bases). V was clipped by 4 bases and J by 10 bases, with 17 bases between them. The CDR3 loop spans 15 amino acids. The germline gives CDR1 SGHTA, CDR2 FQGTGA. CDR3 DNA sequence: TGTGCCAGCAGCTCCTTGGGCCCGGGGCAGTCACCCCTCCACTTT. It codes for CASSSLGPGQSPLHF. Combining the CDR3 with reference TRBV7-3 and TRBJ1-6 gives the whole variable domain GAGVSQTPSNKVTEKGKYVELRCDPISGHTALYWYRQSLGQGPEFLIYFQGTGAADDSGLPNDRFFAVRPEGSVSTLKIQRTERGDSAVYLCASSSLGPGQSPLHFGNGTRLTVT.

The V call is TRBV7-2, the J call TRBJ2-7; D not resolved. V was clipped by 5 bases and J by 0 bases, with 11 bases between them. CDR1 and CDR2 from the germline V gene are SGHTA and FQGNSA. This CDR3 is built from 14 residues. In DNA, the CDR3 is TGTGCCAGCAGCCCCGGTGGGGACTCCTACGAGCAGTACTTC. This gives the protein CASSPGGDSYEQYF.

The CDR3 loop is CATSRGQGNGETQYF. The DNA for the CDR3 is TGTGCCACCAGCAGAGGACAGGGAAATGGGGAGACCCAGTACTTC. The chain links TRBV15 to TRBJ2-5, with 7 bases fitting TRBD1. From germline, CDR1 is LNHNV and CDR2 YYDKDF (reference sequence). V shed 1 base, J shed 5 bases, and the junction held 7 bases outside the gene matches. The CDR3 sequence is 15 residues long.

This clone was detected only a few times. V gene TRBV5-1 combines with J gene TRBJ2-3; D is unclear. V was cut by 6 bases and J by 3 bases, with 14 bases left in between. The CDR3 is made up of 14 amino acids. Per germline, CDR1 SGHRS and CDR2 YFSETQ. CDR3 residues: CASTWGTATDTQYF. In nucleotides, the CDR3 is TGCGCCAGCACCTGGGGAACAGCGACAGATACGCAGTATTTT.

V is TRBV11-2 and J is TRBJ1-1, with 7 bases matching TRBD1. Germline CDR1 SGHAT, CDR2 FQNNGV. The CDR3 consists of 16 residues. Trimming cost V 5 bases and J 2 bases; bases outside gene matches: 11. CDR3 in amino acids: CASSKEGGIRNTEAFF. CDR3 coding DNA: TGTGCCAGCAGCAAAGAAGGGGGCATCAGAAACACTGAAGCTTTCTTT.

V is TRBV19 and J is TRBJ2-7; 9 bases agree with TRBD1. Germline values: CDR1 LNHDA, CDR2 SQIVND (reference sequence). The J segment lost 3 bases and the V segment lost 1 base, leaving 1 base of the junction unmatched. The CDR3 extends over 14 amino acids. CDR3: CASSIVTGGYEQYF. CDR3 DNA sequence: TGTGCCAGTAGTATAGTGACAGGGGGCTACGAGCAGTACTTC.

The CDR3 DNA sequence: TGTGCCAGCACTGATCGTCCAGGGGGGAACACTGAAGCTTTCTTT. Protein product: CASTDRPGGNTEAFF. This chain uses TRBV27 with TRBJ1-1; 7 bases map to TRBD1. The CDR3 runs 15 residues. V shed 7 bases, J shed 1 base, and the junction held 9 bases outside the gene matches. Germline CDR1 MNHEY, CDR2 SMNVEV (reference sequence).

J is TRBJ1-4 and V is TRBV11-2; D gene ambiguous. Germline CDR1 SGHAT, CDR2 FQNNGV. There are 15 residues in the CDR3. The V gene lost 5 bases and the J gene lost 8 bases, with 18 bases spanning the gap. The CDR3 DNA follows: TGTGCCAGCAGCCCACTCCCAGGCTTTGGCGAAAAACTGTTTTTT. Amino acids: CASSPLPGFGEKLFF.

The genes are TRBV7-9 and TRBJ1-2; no firm D call. The V gene's germline CDR1 is SEHNR and CDR2 FQNEAQ (reference sequence). The CDR3 has 13 residues. V was trimmed by 2 bases and J by 5 bases, leaving 9 bases between them. This CDR3 reads CASSLSSLYGYTF. In DNA, the CDR3 is TGTGCCAGCAGCTTATCCAGCCTGTATGGCTACACCTTC.

For the CDR3, the DNA is TGTGCCAGCAGTGAATCCCTAGCGGGAGGAACTGAGCAGTTCTTC. Translating it yields CASSESLAGGTEQFF. This chain connects TRBV6-1 to TRBJ2-1; 11 positions match TRBD2. This CDR3 has 15 amino acids. The trim removed 2 bases at V and 9 bases at J, leaving 6 bases unmatched. CDR1 MNHNS and CDR2 SASEGT come from the germline V gene.

The chain employs TRBV11-2 and TRBJ2-5; D is undetermined. The V end lost 4 bases, the J end lost 5 bases, and 5 bases lay between the germline ends. The CDR3 spans 11 residues. Germline CDR1 reads SGHAT; CDR2 reads FQNNGV. The DNA for the CDR3 is TGTGCCAGCAGCTACGGGGAGACCCAGTACTTC. Protein: CASSYGETQYF. Using reference TRBV11-2 and TRBJ2-5 for the parts outside the CDR3, the full variable domain is EAGVAQSPRYKIIEKRQSVAFWCNPISGHATLYWYQQILGQGPKLLIQFQNNGVVDDSQLPKDRFSAERLKGVDSTLKIQPAKLEDSAVYLCASSYGETQYFGPGTRLLVL.

The chain has TRBV28 and TRBJ1-1, with unresolved D. The CDR3 is 13 residues long. Per germline, CDR1 MDHEN and CDR2 SYDVKM. V shed 6 bases and J shed 2 bases, with 10 bases lying between them. The DNA of the CDR3 is TGTGCCAGCAGCCCTAGACTTAACACTGAAGCTTTCTTT. Encoded protein: CASSPRLNTEAFF.

There are a few counts of this clone. The chain uses TRBV28 and TRBJ1-5, with D possibly TRBD1 on 5 matching bases. This CDR3 is built from 15 residues. Germline CDR1 is MDHEN and CDR2 is SYDVKM. The V and J ends lost 7 bases and 2 bases respectively, with 15 bases between them. Here the CDR3 DNA reads TGTGCCAGCACCCTGGGCGGAGGGGGCAATCAGCCCCAGCATTTT. Translation gives CASTLGGGGNQPQHF.

By share, this clone ranks as medium-sized. This chain uses TRBV18 with TRBJ2-5; D gene unclear. V lost 3 bases, J lost 7 bases, and 6 bases lay in between. The CDR3 is 11 amino acids. The germline V gene encodes CDR1 KGHSH and CDR2 LQKENI. CDR3 in DNA: TGTGCCAGCTCACCTTCGGGGACCCAGTACTTC. Translating it yields CASSPSGTQYF.